This T cell receptor beta chain was recovered during a study of blood T cell repertoires in COVID-19. About the study: The analysed material was cDNA or gDNA that came from T cells, B-cell-depleted T cells, or PBMCs.

Libraries were prepared by immunoSEQ multiplex PCR; TCRdb keeps only in-frame clonotypes and omits some of them. Of 200,000 to 250,000 clones listed, roughly 87% were seen once; the top ten hold approximately 12%. V was cut by 2 bases and J by 7 bases, with 15 bases left in between. Germline values: CDR1 MNHNS, CDR2 SASEGT. This CDR3 comprises 15 residues. Sequencing was carried out using peripheral blood. The chain joins TRBV6-1 to TRBJ1-3; a weak D match, TRBD1 (6 bases). The receptor's source is a woman between 18 and 30 years old who had recovered from COVID-19. The DNA of the CDR3 is TGTGCCAGCAGTGAACTTGGGGGCGTTGGGAACACCATATATTTT. It encodes CASSELGGVGNTIYF.